The 2 T cell receptor beta chains below were found in one sample sequenced in a study of blood T cell dynamics during melanoma immunotherapy. Noted time point: week 3, after first cycle of checkpoint inhibitor. Method: immunoSEQ multiplex PCR; TCRdb's copy keeps in-frame clones and lacks some. The sample yields 15,000 to 20,000 clones, approximately 94% seen once. Specimen: effector memory CD8+ T cells from blood, collected from a patient treated with checkpoint blockade. These receptors originate from a human donor with melanoma.

The V and J genes are TRBV5-4 and TRBJ1-1; 8 bases match TRBD1. V gave up 4 bases and J gave up 7 bases; unmatched junction bases: 15. Per the germline V gene, CDR1 is SGHNT and CDR2 is YYREEE (reference sequence). CDR3 length equals 16 residues. CDR3 in DNA: TGTGCCAGCAGCCAACCGACAGGGGCGGAAGCGGATGAAGCTTTCTTT. This codes for CASSQPTGAEADEAFF. The full variable domain, rest sourced from reference TRBV5-4 and TRBJ1-1, is ETGVTQSPTHLIKTRGQQVTLRCSSQSGHNTVSWYQQALGQGPQFIFQYYREEENGRGNFPPRFSGLQFPNYSSELNVNALELDDSALYLCASSQPTGAEADEAFFGQGTRLTVV.

The rearrangement uses TRBV9 and TRBJ2-7; D is ambiguous. Germline CDR1 SGDLS, CDR2 YYNGEE. Trimming took off 0 bases at V and 2 bases at J, with 12 bases between the two ends. The CDR3 has 15 amino acids. CDR3 in amino acids: CASSVGSSLPYEQYF. The CDR3, as DNA: TGTGCCAGCAGCGTAGGTAGTTCCCTGCCCTACGAGCAGTACTTC.